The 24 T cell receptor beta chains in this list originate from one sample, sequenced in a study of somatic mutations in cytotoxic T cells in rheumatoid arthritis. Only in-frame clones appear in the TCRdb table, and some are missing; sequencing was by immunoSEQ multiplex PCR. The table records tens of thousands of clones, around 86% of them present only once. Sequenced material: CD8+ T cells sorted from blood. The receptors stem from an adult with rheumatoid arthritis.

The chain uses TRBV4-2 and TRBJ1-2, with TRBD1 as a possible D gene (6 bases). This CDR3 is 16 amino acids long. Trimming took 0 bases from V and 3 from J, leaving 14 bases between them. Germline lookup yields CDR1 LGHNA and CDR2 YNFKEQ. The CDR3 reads CASSQEGGQDDYGYTF. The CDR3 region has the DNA TGTGCCAGCAGCCAAGAAGGGGGGCAGGACGACTATGGCTACACCTTC.

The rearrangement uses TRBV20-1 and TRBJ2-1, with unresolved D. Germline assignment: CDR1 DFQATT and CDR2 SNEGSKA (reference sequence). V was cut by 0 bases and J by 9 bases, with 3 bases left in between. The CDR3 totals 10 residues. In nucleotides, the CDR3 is TGCAGTGCTAGAGACGCTGAGCAGTTCTTC. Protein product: CSARDAEQFF.

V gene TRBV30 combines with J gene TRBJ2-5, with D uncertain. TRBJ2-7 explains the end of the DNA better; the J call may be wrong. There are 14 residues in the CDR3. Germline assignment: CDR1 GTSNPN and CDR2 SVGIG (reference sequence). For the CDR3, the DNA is TGTGCCTGGAGTGTACGAGGTAGGGTCTACGAGCAGTACTTC. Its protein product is CAWSVRGRVYEQYF.

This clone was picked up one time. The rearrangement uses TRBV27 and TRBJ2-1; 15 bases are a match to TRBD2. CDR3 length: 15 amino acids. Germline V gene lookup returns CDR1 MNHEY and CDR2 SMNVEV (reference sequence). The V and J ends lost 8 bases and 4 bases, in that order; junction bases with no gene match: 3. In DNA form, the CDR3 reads TGTGCCAGCGAGGGACTAGCGGGGGGTTACAATGAGCAGTTCTTC. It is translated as CASEGLAGGYNEQFF.

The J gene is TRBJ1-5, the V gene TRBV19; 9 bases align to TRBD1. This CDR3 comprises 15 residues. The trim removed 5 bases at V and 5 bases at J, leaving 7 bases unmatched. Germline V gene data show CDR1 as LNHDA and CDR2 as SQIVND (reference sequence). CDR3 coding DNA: TGTGCCAGTAGTGAAATCACAGGGGGCGATCAGCCCCAGCATTTT. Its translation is CASSEITGGDQPQHF.

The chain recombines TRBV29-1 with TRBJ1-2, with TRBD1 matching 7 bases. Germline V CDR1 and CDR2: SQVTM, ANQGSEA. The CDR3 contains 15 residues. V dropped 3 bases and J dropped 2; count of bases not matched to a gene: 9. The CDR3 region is CSVEGSDRVNYGYTF. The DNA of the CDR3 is TGCAGCGTTGAGGGTTCCGACAGGGTGAACTATGGCTACACCTTC.

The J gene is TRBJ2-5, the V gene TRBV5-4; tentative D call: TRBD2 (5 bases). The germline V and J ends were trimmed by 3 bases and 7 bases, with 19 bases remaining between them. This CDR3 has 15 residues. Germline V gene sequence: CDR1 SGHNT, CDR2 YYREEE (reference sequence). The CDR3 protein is CASSWRSGGFGTQYF. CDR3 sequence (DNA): TGTGCCAGCAGCTGGAGGTCGGGCGGCTTCGGGACCCAGTACTTC. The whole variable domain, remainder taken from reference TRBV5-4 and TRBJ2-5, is ETGVTQSPTHLIKTRGQQVTLRCSSQSGHNTVSWYQQALGQGPQFIFQYYREEENGRGNFPPRFSGLQFPNYSSELNVNALELDDSALYLCASSWRSGGFGTQYFGPGTRLLVL.

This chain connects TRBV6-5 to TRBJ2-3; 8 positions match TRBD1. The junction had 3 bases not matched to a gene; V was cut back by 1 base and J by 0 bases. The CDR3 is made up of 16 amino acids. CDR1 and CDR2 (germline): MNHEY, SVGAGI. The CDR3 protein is CASSYYRDRSTDTQYF. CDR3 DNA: TGTGCCAGCAGTTACTACCGGGACAGGAGCACAGATACGCAGTATTTT.

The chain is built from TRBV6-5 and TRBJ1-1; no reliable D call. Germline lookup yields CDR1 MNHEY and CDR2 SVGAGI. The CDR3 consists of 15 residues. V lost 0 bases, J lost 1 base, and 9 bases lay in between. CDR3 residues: CASSYSLESNTEAFF. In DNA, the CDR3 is TGTGCCAGCAGTTACTCGTTAGAGTCGAACACTGAAGCTTTCTTT.

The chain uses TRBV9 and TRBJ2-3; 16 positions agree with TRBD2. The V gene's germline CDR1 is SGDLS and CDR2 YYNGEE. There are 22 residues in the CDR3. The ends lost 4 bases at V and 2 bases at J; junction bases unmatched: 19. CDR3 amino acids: CASSLPTGGQGLAGGPTDTQYF. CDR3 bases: TGTGCCAGCAGCCTTCCAACAGGGGGACAGGGACTAGCGGGAGGGCCCACAGATACGCAGTATTTT.

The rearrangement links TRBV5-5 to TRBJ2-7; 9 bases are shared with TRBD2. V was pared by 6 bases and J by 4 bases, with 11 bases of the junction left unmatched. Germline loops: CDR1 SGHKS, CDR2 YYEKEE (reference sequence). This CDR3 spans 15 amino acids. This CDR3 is CASIGAGGPRYEQYF. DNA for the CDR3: TGTGCCAGCATAGGGGCGGGAGGGCCAAGATACGAGCAGTACTTC.

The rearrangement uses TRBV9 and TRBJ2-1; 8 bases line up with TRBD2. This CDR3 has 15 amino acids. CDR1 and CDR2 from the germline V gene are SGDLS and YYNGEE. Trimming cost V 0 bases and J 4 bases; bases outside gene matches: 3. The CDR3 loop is CASSVAGGQYNEQFF. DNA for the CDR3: TGTGCCAGCAGCGTAGCGGGAGGGCAGTACAATGAGCAGTTCTTC. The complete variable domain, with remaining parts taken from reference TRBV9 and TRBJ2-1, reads DSGVTQTPKHLITATGQRVTLRCSPRSGDLSVYWYQQSLDQGLQFLIQYYNGEERAKGNILERFSAQQFPDLHSELNLSSLELGDSALYFCASSVAGGQYNEQFFGPGTRLTVL.

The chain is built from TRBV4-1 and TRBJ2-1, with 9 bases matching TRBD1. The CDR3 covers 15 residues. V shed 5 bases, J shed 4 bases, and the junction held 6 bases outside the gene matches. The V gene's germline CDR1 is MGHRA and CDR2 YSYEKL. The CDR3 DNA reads TGCGCCAGCAGCGGCCGGGACAGGGAGTACAATGAGCAGTTCTTC. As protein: CASSGRDREYNEQFF.

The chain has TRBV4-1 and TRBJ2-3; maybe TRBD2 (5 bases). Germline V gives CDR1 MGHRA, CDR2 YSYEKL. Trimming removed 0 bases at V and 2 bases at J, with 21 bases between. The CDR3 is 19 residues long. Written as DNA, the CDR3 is TGCGCCAGCAGCCAAGATATCGGACTGATAAACGACGACACAGATACGCAGTATTTT. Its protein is CASSQDIGLINDDTDTQYF.

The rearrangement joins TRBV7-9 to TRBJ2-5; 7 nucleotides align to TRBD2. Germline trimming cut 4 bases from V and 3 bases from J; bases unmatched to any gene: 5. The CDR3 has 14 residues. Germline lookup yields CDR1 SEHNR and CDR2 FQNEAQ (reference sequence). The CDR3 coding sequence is TGTGCCAGCAGCTACTTGACTAGCAAAGAGACCCAGTACTTC. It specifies CASSYLTSKETQYF.

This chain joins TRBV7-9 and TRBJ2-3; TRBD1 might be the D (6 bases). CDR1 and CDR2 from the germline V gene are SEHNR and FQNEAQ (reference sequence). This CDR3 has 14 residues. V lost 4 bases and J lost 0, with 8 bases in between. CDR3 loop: CASSSGESTDTQYF. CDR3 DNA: TGTGCCAGCAGCTCAGGGGAAAGCACAGATACGCAGTATTTT. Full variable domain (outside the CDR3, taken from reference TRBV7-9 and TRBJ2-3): DTGVSQNPRHKITKRGQNVTFRCDPISEHNRLYWYRQTLGQGPEFLTYFQNEAQLEKSRLLSDRFSAERPKGSFSTLEIQRTEQGDSAMYLCASSSGESTDTQYFGPGTRLTVL.

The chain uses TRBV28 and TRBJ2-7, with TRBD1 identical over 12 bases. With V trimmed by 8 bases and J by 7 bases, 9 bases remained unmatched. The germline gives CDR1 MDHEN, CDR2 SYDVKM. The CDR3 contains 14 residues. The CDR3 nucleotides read TGTGCCAGCGCGGGGACAGGGGGCTTTGGTGAGCAGTACTTC. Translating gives CASAGTGGFGEQYF.

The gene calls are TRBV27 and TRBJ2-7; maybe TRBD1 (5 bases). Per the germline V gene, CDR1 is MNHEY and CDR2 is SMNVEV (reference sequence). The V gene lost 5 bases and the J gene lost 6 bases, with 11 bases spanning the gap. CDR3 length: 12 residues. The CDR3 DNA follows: TGTGCCAGCAGTCCCGGACATCCCGAGCAGTACTTC. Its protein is CASSPGHPEQYF.

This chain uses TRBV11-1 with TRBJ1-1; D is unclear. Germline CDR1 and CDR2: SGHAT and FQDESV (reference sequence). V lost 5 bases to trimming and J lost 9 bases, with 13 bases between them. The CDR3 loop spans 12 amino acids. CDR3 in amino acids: CASSLDGSKAFF. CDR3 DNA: TGTGCCAGCAGCCTAGACGGGAGTAAAGCTTTCTTT.

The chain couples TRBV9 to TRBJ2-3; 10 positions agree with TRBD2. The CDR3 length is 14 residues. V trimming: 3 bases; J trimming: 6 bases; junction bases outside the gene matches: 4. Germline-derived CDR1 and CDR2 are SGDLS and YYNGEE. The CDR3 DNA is TGTGCCAGCAGCGCCAGCGGGAGGGCGGATACGCAGTATTTT. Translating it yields CASSASGRADTQYF.

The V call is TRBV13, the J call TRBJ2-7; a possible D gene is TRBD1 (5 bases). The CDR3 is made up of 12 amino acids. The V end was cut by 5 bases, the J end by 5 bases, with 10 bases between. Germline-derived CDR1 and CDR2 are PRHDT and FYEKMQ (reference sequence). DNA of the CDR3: TGTGCCAGCAGCCACAGGTACGACGAGCAGTACTTC. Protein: CASSHRYDEQYF.

In DNA, the CDR3 is TGTGCCAGTTTGAATCGGAAGTCTGAAACCTACGAGCAGTACTTC. As protein: CASLNRKSETYEQYF. The V call is TRBV2, the J call TRBJ2-7; D remains unclear. Trimming stripped 9 bases from V and 2 bases from J, with 20 bases between. This CDR3 spans 15 amino acids. In germline, CDR1 is SNHLY, CDR2 FYNNEI.

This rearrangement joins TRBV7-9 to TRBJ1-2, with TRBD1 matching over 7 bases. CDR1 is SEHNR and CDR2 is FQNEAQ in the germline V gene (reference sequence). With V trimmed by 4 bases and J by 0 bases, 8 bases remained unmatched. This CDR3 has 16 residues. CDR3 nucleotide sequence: TGTGCCAGCAGCTCAGCGGGACAGCGACCTAACTATGGCTACACCTTC. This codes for CASSSAGQRPNYGYTF.

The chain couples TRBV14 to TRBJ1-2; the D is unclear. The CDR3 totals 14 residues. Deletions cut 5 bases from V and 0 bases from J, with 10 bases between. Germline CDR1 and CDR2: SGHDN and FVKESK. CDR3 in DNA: TGTGCCAGCAGCGGATTTGGGGCTAACTATGGCTACACCTTC. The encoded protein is CASSGFGANYGYTF. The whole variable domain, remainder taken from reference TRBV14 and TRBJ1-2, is EAGVTQFPSHSVIEKGQTVTLRCDPISGHDNLYWYRRVMGKEIKFLLHFVKESKQDESGMPNNRFLAERTGGTYSTLKVQPAELEDSGVYFCASSGFGANYGYTFGSGTRLTVV.